This T cell receptor (beta chain) was found in a study of shared clonotypes between healthy human individuals. The V gene end was trimmed by 6 bases and the J gene end by 0 bases; junction bases not matched to a gene: 5. CDR1 is MDHEN, CDR2 SYDVKM, per germline. CDR3 length: 14 residues. The assay was immunoSEQ multiplex PCR, and TCRdb's table has in-frame clones only and misses some. The repertoire includes 230,000 or so clones, about 69% of them detected once, and 11% sits in the top ten. Ten or more counts support this clone. This TCR came from a man aged 25-40 years in good health. The sequenced sample consisted of memory CD4+ T cells sorted from blood. Sample subset: CD45RA-negative fraction. The rearrangement links TRBV28 to TRBJ2-7; 7 nucleotides align to TRBD1. In DNA form, the CDR3 reads TGTGCCAGCAGCAAGACAGGGAGCTCCTACGAGCAGTACTTC. Encoded protein: CASSKTGSSYEQYF.